The next 10 T cell receptor beta chains were all read from a single sample in a study of CD8 T cells in ankylosing spondylitis. These receptors are not linked to any known antigen. General study results and limits: Several highly homologous variants made up a TCR beta motif, and this motif appeared characteristic of ankylosing spondylitis blood.

MiXCR was run by TCRdb on the 5' RACE reads, yielding one entry per CDR3 protein. The sample carries 650,000 to 800,000 distinct CDR3 sequences, 15% to 20% recorded once. Sequencing input: blood, either unsorted or a sorted T cell fraction (not recorded which). These receptors all come from a male donor with ankylosing spondylitis.

The gene calls are TRBV7-2 and TRBJ1-5, with D maybe TRBD1 (6 bases). This CDR3 region has 14 residues. CDR1 and CDR2 (germline): SGHTA, FQGNSA. V was cut by 4 bases and J by 6 bases, with 13 bases left in between. The DNA for the CDR3 is TGTGCCAGCAGCTCACAACAGGGTACTCAGCCCCAGCATTTT. Translation gives CASSSQQGTQPQHF. The whole variable domain, remainder taken from reference TRBV7-2 and TRBJ1-5, is GAGVSQSPSNKVTEKGKDVELRCDPISGHTALYWYRQSLGQGLEFLIYFQGNSAPDKSGLPSDRFSAERTGGSVSTLTIQRTQQEDSAVYLCASSSQQGTQPQHFGDGTRLSIL.

This sequence joins TRBV7-2 and TRBJ1-2; D may be TRBD1 (5 bases). This CDR3 spans 14 amino acids. With 3 bases removed from V and 4 bases from J, the gap between germline ends came to 12 bases. Germline-derived CDR1 and CDR2 are SGHTA and FQGNSA. CDR3 nucleotide sequence: TGTGCCAGCAGCTTGCAGGGAAGCGCCTATGGCTACACCTTC. It specifies CASSLQGSAYGYTF.

This clonotype occurred a few times. V and J are TRBV25-1 and TRBJ2-5; TRBD1 matches at 12 bases. Germline CDR1 and CDR2: MGHDK and SYGVNS. The V and J ends lost 6 bases and 4 bases, in that order; junction bases with no gene match: 6. The CDR3 runs 15 residues. The CDR3 DNA follows: TGTGCCAGCAGATTGGGACAGGGGGCTGGAGAGACCCAGTACTTC. As protein: CASRLGQGAGETQYF.

At least ten counts were recorded for this clonotype. The chain carries TRBV27 and TRBJ2-1; D remains ambiguous. This CDR3 spans 14 amino acids. Germline values: CDR1 MNHEY, CDR2 SMNVEV (reference sequence). The V end was cut by 1 base, the J end by 0 bases, with 4 bases between. The CDR3 nucleotides read TGTGCCAGCAGTTTATTTGACTCCTACAATGAGCAGTTCTTC. Amino acids: CASSLFDSYNEQFF.

This clonotype has a handful of counts. The chain combines TRBV4-1 with TRBJ2-3, with 9 bases identical to TRBD1. J was trimmed by 4 bases and V by 4 bases; bases with no gene match: 9. The CDR3 length is 16 residues. CDR1 and CDR2 from the germline V gene are MGHRA and YSYEKL. The CDR3 nucleotides are TGCGCCAGCAGCCCCCCGCCGGGACAGGGCCCAGATACGCAGTATTTT. This codes for CASSPPPGQGPDTQYF.

In this sample, this clonotype turned up a few times. The chain has TRBV6-5 and TRBJ2-7; the D is unclear. V lost 0 bases and J lost 7, with 13 bases in between. The CDR3 length is 14 residues. In germline, CDR1 is MNHEY, CDR2 SVGAGI. This chain's CDR3 is CASSYSGLPGEQYF. CDR3 sequence (DNA): TGTGCCAGCAGTTACTCTGGGCTACCTGGGGAGCAGTACTTC.

This clonotype was detected a few times. This chain uses TRBV20-1 with TRBJ2-5; 7 nucleotides match TRBD2. Germline CDR1 reads DFQATT; CDR2 reads SNEGSKA (reference sequence). V gave up 5 bases and J gave up 5 bases; unmatched junction bases: 8. CDR3 length equals 13 residues. This CDR3 is CSAPAGVVETQYF. CDR3 sequence (DNA): TGCAGTGCTCCTGCGGGGGTGGTTGAGACCCAGTACTTC.

This clonotype was picked up a small number of times. The V and J genes are TRBV11-2 and TRBJ2-7; 13 bases are a match to TRBD2. J gave up 6 bases and V 5 bases, and 7 bases lay outside the gene matches. CDR3 size: 15 residues. Germline-derived CDR1 and CDR2 are SGHAT and FQNNGV. CDR3 sequence (DNA): TGTGCCAGCAGCCAGACACTAGCGGGGGGGCTCGAGCAGTACTTC. It encodes CASSQTLAGGLEQYF.

This clonotype was seen a handful of times. This sequence joins TRBV28 and TRBJ1-6; D call uncertain. Germline CDR1 MDHEN, CDR2 SYDVKM. V lost 2 bases to trimming and J lost 14 bases, with 16 bases between them. The CDR3 totals 14 residues. The CDR3 DNA follows: TGTGCCAGCAGTTTAAGCCACGGCGGTAAGACCCTCCACTTT. This sequence encodes CASSLSHGGKTLHF.

The rearrangement uses TRBV5-5 and TRBJ1-5; 7 nucleotides align to TRBD1. J gave up 6 bases and V 4 bases, and 4 bases lay outside the gene matches. The CDR3 runs 13 residues. Germline CDR1 reads SGHKS; CDR2 reads YYEKEE (reference sequence). DNA for the CDR3: TGTGCCAGCAGCCGGGGACAGAGTCAGCCCCAGCATTTT. Protein sequence: CASSRGQSQPQHF.